These 21 T cell receptor beta chains were all obtained from the same sample, sequenced in a study of blood T cells in healthy people across ages. Primed by a sample-barcoded 5' primer and a J-beta primer mix, a second PCR proceeded for roughly 7 to 12 cycles. Each CDR3 protein gets one entry after TCRdb re-called the 5' RACE reads with MiXCR. The sample records 600,000 to 650,000 distinct CDR3 sequences, about 54% being singletons. Specimen: blood. All receptors derive from a man aged 60 to 75 in good health.

This clonotype was recorded only once. A read error is possible here, since a much larger clone lies one base away. The rearrangement uses TRBV4-1 and TRBJ2-4; D is undetermined. The V gene lost 3 bases and the J gene lost 5 bases, with 8 bases spanning the gap. Germline assignment: CDR1 MGHRA and CDR2 YSYEKL. The CDR3 runs to 13 residues. CDR3: CASSHLVENIQYF. In nucleotides, the CDR3 is TGCGCCAGCAGCCATTTAGTAGAAAACATTCAGTACTTC.

For the CDR3, the DNA is TGCGCCAGCAGCTTGGAAGGCCGAGCTAGCACAGATACGCAGTATTTT. Translation gives CASSLEGRASTDTQYF. This chain links TRBV5-1 with TRBJ2-3; no definite D call. The CDR3 consists of 16 residues. Looked up from germline, CDR1 is SGHRS and CDR2 is YFSETQ. V dropped 0 bases and J dropped 0 bases, with 11 bases sitting between them.

The chain carries TRBV28 and TRBJ2-5; 9 nucleotides match TRBD2. The J segment lost 9 bases and the V segment lost 8 bases, leaving 7 bases of the junction unmatched. The CDR3 has 12 residues. Germline V gene data show CDR1 as MDHEN and CDR2 as SYDVKM. CDR3 sequence: CASLSGGTAQYF. The DNA of the CDR3 is TGTGCCAGCCTAAGCGGGGGGACTGCCCAGTACTTC. The full variable domain, completed using reference TRBV28 and TRBJ2-5, is DVKVTQSSRYLVKRTGEKVFLECVQDMDHENMFWYRQDPGLGLRLIYFSYDVKMKEKGDIPEGYSVSREKKERFSLILESASTNQTSMYLCASLSGGTAQYFGPGTRLLVL.

The CDR3, as DNA: TGTGCCAGCAGCTTAGGCCTAGCGGGGGTGAACACAGATACGCAGTATTTT. Amino acids: CASSLGLAGVNTDTQYF. The chain recombines TRBV11-2 with TRBJ2-3; 10 bases are a match to TRBD2. Losses at the gene ends were 1 base for V and 2 bases for J; bases not matched to a gene: 6. The CDR3 contains 17 residues. Germline CDR1 is SGHAT and CDR2 is FQNNGV.

This chain connects TRBV5-1 to TRBJ2-1; D call uncertain. The germline CDR1 and CDR2 sequences are SGHRS and YFSETQ. V lost 0 bases, J lost 10 bases, and 14 bases lay in between. CDR3 length: 14 amino acids. The CDR3 spells CASSLEYGFGEQFF. DNA for the CDR3: TGCGCCAGCAGCTTGGAATATGGCTTTGGAGAGCAGTTCTTC.

The rearrangement uses TRBV7-9 and TRBJ2-1; a possible D gene is TRBD1 (7 bases). CDR1 and CDR2 (germline): SEHNR, FQNEAQ (reference sequence). V lost 5 bases and J 6 bases, leaving 17 bases between the germline ends. This CDR3 has 15 amino acids. CDR3 nucleotide sequence: TGTGCCAGCAGCCACAGGGGAGGACCCGGCAATGAGCAGTTCTTC. Translated, it gives CASSHRGGPGNEQFF.

This chain links TRBV14 with TRBJ2-5; 10 positions match TRBD2. In germline, CDR1 is SGHDN, CDR2 FVKESK. This CDR3 contains 15 residues. Trimming at V came to 2 bases and at J to 5 bases, leaving 5 bases not matched to a gene. CDR3 sequence: CASSQTSGRAETQYF. CDR3 bases: TGTGCCAGCAGCCAAACCAGCGGGAGGGCGGAGACCCAGTACTTC.

CDR3 DNA sequence: TGCAGCGTTGCCAAACAGGGCGGAGGCACTGAAGCTTTCTTT. Protein: CSVAKQGGGTEAFF. The gene calls are TRBV29-1 and TRBJ1-1; D possibly corresponds to TRBD1 (6 bases). Germline assignment: CDR1 SQVTM and CDR2 ANQGSEA. V lost 4 bases and J 4 bases, leaving 16 bases between the germline ends. The CDR3 has 14 amino acids.

This clonotype was counted a few times. This chain joins TRBV12-3 or TRBV12-4 and TRBJ1-2; D ambiguous. The CDR3 covers 13 residues. Trimming removed 6 bases from V and 4 bases from J, with 12 bases in between. The CDR3 coding sequence is TGTGCCAGCAGCCCAGGACCGGTCTATGGCTACACCTTC. Amino acid sequence: CASSPGPVYGYTF.

On this clonotype itself: A much larger clone sits a single nucleotide away, making a read error possible. The rearrangement uses TRBV4-2 and TRBJ2-1, with 9 bases lining up with TRBD2. Germline lookup yields CDR1 LGHNA and CDR2 YNFKEQ. The CDR3 length is 18 residues. The V segment lost 4 bases and the J segment 13 bases; nucleotides outside the gene matches: 23. DNA of the CDR3: TGTGCCAGCAGCCCCTCGTCGAGCAGCGAGCGGGGGGTCGAGACCCAGTTCTTC. This codes for CASSPSSSSERGVETQFF.

The CDR3 region is CAISESGQGADNSPLHF. The CDR3 nucleotides are TGTGCCATCAGTGAGTCGGGACAGGGGGCGGATAATTCACCCCTCCACTTT. This chain uses TRBV10-3 with TRBJ1-6, with TRBD1 identical over 12 bases. Looked up from germline, CDR1 is ENHRY and CDR2 is SYGVKD. V shed 0 bases, J shed 5 bases, and the junction held 2 bases outside the gene matches. The CDR3 loop spans 17 amino acids.

The chain links TRBV28 to TRBJ1-6; D is possibly TRBD1 (6 bases). V was clipped by 10 bases and J by 4 bases, with 14 bases between them. From germline, CDR1 is MDHEN and CDR2 SYDVKM. There are 14 residues in the CDR3. The CDR3 coding sequence is TGTGCCATCAGACCAACAGGGTATAATTCACCCCTCCACTTT. It is translated as CAIRPTGYNSPLHF.

V and J are TRBV2 and TRBJ2-5, with D maybe TRBD2 (6 bases). Trimming pared 6 bases from V and 1 base from J, leaving 12 bases between. The germline V gene encodes CDR1 SNHLY and CDR2 FYNNEI. The CDR3 is 14 residues long. Here the CDR3 DNA reads TGTGCCAGCAGCATGGACTACTCCCAAGAGACCCAGTACTTC. This encodes CASSMDYSQETQYF.

This clonotype was found a few times. The chain is built from TRBV6-5 and TRBJ1-2, with TRBD1 as a possible D gene (5 bases). Trimming pared 0 bases from V and 1 base from J, leaving 9 bases between. This CDR3 comprises 15 residues. Germline CDR1 reads MNHEY; CDR2 reads SVGAGI. This CDR3 is CASSYSPGSNYGYTF. As DNA, the CDR3 is TGTGCCAGCAGTTACTCTCCAGGGAGTAACTATGGCTACACCTTC.

The chain carries TRBV7-9 and TRBJ2-7; D may be TRBD2 (6 bases). Germline assignment: CDR1 SEHNR and CDR2 FQNEAQ (reference sequence). The CDR3 runs 15 residues. Between the trimmed V and J ends, which lost 7 bases and 2 bases, there was a span of 18 bases. The CDR3 reads CASIRIPAGPYEQYF. The CDR3 DNA reads TGTGCCAGCATTCGGATTCCGGCGGGGCCCTACGAGCAGTACTTC.

The rearrangement links TRBV5-1 to TRBJ1-6; no firm D call. Germline V lookup: CDR1 SGHRS, CDR2 YFSETQ. The CDR3 contains 15 residues. Trimming took 5 bases from V and 11 from J, leaving 20 bases between them. The chain's CDR3 is CASRRDPYTNAPLHF. In nucleotides, the CDR3 is TGCGCCAGCAGGAGGGATCCTTACACCAATGCACCCCTCCACTTT.

Remarks on this clonotype: The junction and the germline gene differ at one end; a read error may be behind it. The gene calls are TRBV7-9 and TRBJ1-1; 7 nucleotides align to TRBD1. This CDR3 is built from 15 residues. Germline lookup yields CDR1 SEHNR and CDR2 FQNEAQ (reference sequence). CDR3 coding DNA: TGTGCCAACAGCTTAGGGACAGCGGCTAACACTGAAGCTTTCTTT. This sequence encodes CANSLGTAANTEAFF.

This clonotype was seen more than once but under ten times. This chain joins TRBV6-1 and TRBJ2-7; perhaps TRBD1 as D (7 bases). The V gene's germline CDR1 is MNHNS and CDR2 SASEGT. Trimming removed 8 bases at V and 4 bases at J, with 24 bases between. The CDR3 consists of 16 residues. Written as DNA, the CDR3 is TGTGCCAGCGACGACCGCGGGACAGCTTCCCCGTACGAGCAGTACTTC. It specifies CASDDRGTASPYEQYF.

The gene calls are TRBV12-3 or TRBV12-4 and TRBJ2-1; D is tentatively TRBD1 or TRBD2 (5 bases each). This CDR3 is 11 amino acids long. The germline V and J ends were trimmed by 6 bases and 12 bases, with 12 bases remaining between them. The CDR3 loop is CASSSGHMQFF. The CDR3 bases are TGTGCCAGCAGCAGCGGACACATGCAGTTCTTC.

This rearrangement joins TRBV10-3 to TRBJ2-7; tentatively, D is TRBD1 or TRBD2 (6 bases each). V was pared by 6 bases and J by 7 bases, with 19 bases between. This CDR3 is built from 14 residues. Germline assignment: CDR1 ENHRY and CDR2 SYGVKD. CDR3 DNA: TGTGCCATCAGGACGGGGGACAATTACAATGAGCAGTACTTC. The encoded protein is CAIRTGDNYNEQYF.

J is TRBJ2-1 and V is TRBV25-1; D possibly matches TRBD1 or TRBD2 (6 bases each). This CDR3 has 16 residues. V was pared by 0 bases and J by 9 bases, with 18 bases between. Per germline, CDR1 MGHDK and CDR2 SYGVNS. The CDR3, as DNA: TGTGCCAGCAGTGAATATTCGAGTCGGGGGCTGGGTGAGCAGTTCTTC. Translating it yields CASSEYSSRGLGEQFF.